What follows are 31 T cell receptor beta chains derived from one specimen sequenced in a study of beta chain features in type 1 diabetes. Findings and limits, study-wide: Within each of all four CD4+ subsets, Type 1 diabetes patients had TCRB CDR3s that were moderately but significantly shorter.

The authors reverse transcribed all of the isolated RNA, so sequencing captured expressed TCRB transcripts. The protocol was immunoSEQ multiplex PCR, while the TCRdb copy is restricted to in-frame clones and leaves out a portion. This sample has a few hundred thousand clones, with around an eighth found just once. For these receptors, no antigen is known. The sample taken for sequencing was naive CD4+ T cells from blood. These receptor sequences come from a woman younger than 35 with type 1 diabetes.

This clone has only a few counts. CDR3 nucleotides: TGTGCCTGGAGTTCCCCCCGAGGAGACTTCTTCACAGATACGCAGTATTTT. It yields the protein CAWSSPRGDFFTDTQYF. The chain combines TRBV30 with TRBJ2-3; no firm D call. V lost 2 bases, J lost 2 bases, and 20 bases lay in between. The length of the CDR3 is 17 residues. Looked up from germline, CDR1 is GTSNPN and CDR2 is SVGIG (reference sequence).

This clone turned up a few times. The gene calls are TRBV2 and TRBJ2-3; 9 bases align to TRBD2. This CDR3 has 15 amino acids. The ends lost 5 bases at V and 4 bases at J; junction bases unmatched: 7. Germline loops: CDR1 SNHLY, CDR2 FYNNEI. The CDR3 here is CASSQLAGLADTQYF. The CDR3, as DNA: TGTGCCAGCAGTCAGCTAGCGGGGCTGGCAGATACGCAGTATTTT.

The table lists this clone with a few counts. The chain recombines TRBV14 with TRBJ1-4; D is ambiguous. Trimming removed 3 bases at V and 0 bases at J, with 8 bases between. Germline V gives CDR1 SGHDN, CDR2 FVKESK. CDR3 length: 15 amino acids. CDR3 protein: CASSQRASTNEKLFF. The CDR3 DNA sequence: TGTGCCAGCAGCCAGCGGGCCTCAACTAATGAAAAACTGTTTTTT.

This clone has only a few counts. This chain joins TRBV7-2 and TRBJ2-3, with 8 bases lining up with TRBD2. The CDR3 contains 15 residues. CDR1 is SGHTA and CDR2 is FQGNSA in the germline V gene. V shed 5 bases and J 5 bases; nucleotides not matched to a gene: 9. The CDR3 bases are TGTGCCAGCAGCATCTCGGGACTAGGGGTAGATACGCAGTATTTT. This encodes CASSISGLGVDTQYF.

This clone was found a few times. V and J are TRBV25-1 and TRBJ2-5, with 8 bases that match TRBD2. In germline, CDR1 is MGHDK, CDR2 SYGVNS. This CDR3 is built from 16 residues. J lost 1 base, V lost 0 bases, and 4 bases had no gene match. As DNA, the CDR3 is TGTGCCAGCAGTGAATACGGGAGGGCACGCCAAGAGACCCAGTACTTC. This sequence encodes CASSEYGRARQETQYF.

The chain joins TRBV7-9 to TRBJ2-5; possible D gene TRBD1, 5 bases. Trimming took 4 bases from V and 5 from J, leaving 8 bases between them. Germline assignment: CDR1 SEHNR and CDR2 FQNEAQ (reference sequence). The CDR3 runs to 12 residues. The CDR3 sequence is CASSSRVETQYF. The CDR3 DNA reads as TGTGCCAGCAGCTCCAGGGTTGAGACCCAGTACTTC.

V and J are TRBV11-2 and TRBJ2-5, with 7 bases aligning to TRBD2. The CDR3 contains 12 residues. Germline lookup yields CDR1 SGHAT and CDR2 FQNNGV. J lost 5 bases, V lost 6 bases, and 3 bases had no gene match. CDR3 bases: TGTGCCAGCAGTCACGGGGGGGAGACCCAGTACTTC. This encodes CASSHGGETQYF.

The chain carries TRBV25-1 and TRBJ2-1, with 10 bases identical to TRBD2. Per the germline V gene, CDR1 is MGHDK and CDR2 is SYGVNS. The length of the CDR3 is 16 residues. V lost 6 bases and J lost 0; bases outside the gene matches: 5. For the CDR3, the DNA is TGTGCCAGCAGGACTAGCGGGCACCCCTCCTACAATGAGCAGTTCTTC. Translated: CASRTSGHPSYNEQFF.

The chain couples TRBV7-2 to TRBJ1-5; 7 bases line up with TRBD1. Germline lookup yields CDR1 SGHTA and CDR2 FQGNSA. The CDR3 loop spans 14 amino acids. V shed 1 base, J shed 6 bases, and the junction held 3 bases outside the gene matches. In nucleotides, the CDR3 is TGTGCCAGCAGCTTAGAGGGACAGATTCAGCCCCAGCATTTT. This codes for CASSLEGQIQPQHF.

The CDR3 DNA is TGTGCCAGCAGTTATAAGGGGTTAACGGAGACCCAGTACTTC. Its protein product is CASSYKGLTETQYF. The chain employs TRBV28 and TRBJ2-5; perhaps TRBD1 as D (5 bases). CDR3 length: 14 residues. From germline, CDR1 is MDHEN and CDR2 SYDVKM. Deletions cut 4 bases from V and 5 bases from J, with 14 bases between.

The genes are TRBV25-1 and TRBJ2-1; 12 bases map to TRBD2. V dropped 3 bases and J dropped 3; count of bases not matched to a gene: 3. The CDR3 is made up of 16 amino acids. Per germline, CDR1 MGHDK and CDR2 SYGVNS. The DNA for the CDR3 is TGTGCCAGCAGTGACCCGACTAGCGGGAGCTACAATGAGCAGTTCTTC. Amino acid sequence: CASSDPTSGSYNEQFF. Using reference TRBV25-1 and TRBJ2-1 for the parts outside the CDR3, the full variable domain is EADIYQTPRYLVIGTGKKITLECSQTMGHDKMYWYQQDPGMELHLIHYSYGVNSTEKGDLSSESTVSRIRTEHFPLTLESARPSHTSQYLCASSDPTSGSYNEQFFGPGTRLTVL.

The chain uses TRBV7-2 and TRBJ2-5, with 9 nucleotides matching TRBD2. Germline V gene lookup returns CDR1 SGHTA and CDR2 FQGNSA. The CDR3 is 16 amino acids. Trimming took 0 bases from V and 5 from J; bases not matched to a gene: 7. The CDR3 region has the DNA TGTGCCAGCAGCTTAGCGCACACTAGCGGGTGGGAGACCCAGTACTTC. This encodes CASSLAHTSGWETQYF.

In its sample, this clone was seen a few times. V usage is TRBV5-8 and J usage is TRBJ2-7, with D possibly matching TRBD1 (6 bases). V gave up 4 bases and J gave up 6 bases, with 23 bases separating them. The CDR3 has 16 residues. Germline loops: CDR1 SGHTS, CDR2 YDEGEE. The CDR3 DNA sequence: TGTGCCAGCAGCCGAACGGCCGGGACAAAACGACCCGAGCAGTACTTC. Translation gives CASSRTAGTKRPEQYF.

This clone turned up a few times. The CDR3: CASSLGLVGGNQPQHF. CDR3 nucleotides: TGTGCCAGCAGCTTAGGTCTAGTAGGTGGCAATCAGCCCCAGCATTTT. This chain uses TRBV7-9 with TRBJ1-5, with no clear D. Trimming took off 1 base at V and 2 bases at J, with 12 bases between the two ends. The CDR3 loop spans 16 amino acids. The germline gives CDR1 SEHNR, CDR2 FQNEAQ (reference sequence).

This clone showed up just a few times. The chain links TRBV9 to TRBJ2-7, with TRBD2 matching 10 bases. CDR1 and CDR2 (germline): SGDLS, YYNGEE. V was clipped by 3 bases and J by 6 bases; unmatched bases: 9. The CDR3 totals 15 residues. The CDR3 here is CASSASGTSETEQYF. Here the CDR3 DNA reads TGTGCCAGCAGCGCCTCCGGGACTAGCGAGACCGAGCAGTACTTC.

This clone has more than one count but fewer than ten. The V call is TRBV5-4, the J call TRBJ1-4, with D perhaps TRBD1 (5 bases). The V gene lost 4 bases and the J gene lost 6 bases, with 16 bases spanning the gap. There are 15 residues in the CDR3. CDR1 is SGHNT and CDR2 is YYREEE in the germline V gene (reference sequence). The CDR3 loop reads CASSVGGVLDEKLFF. The CDR3 DNA is TGTGCCAGCAGCGTAGGAGGGGTCCTAGATGAAAAACTGTTTTTT.

There are a few counts of this clone. The V call is TRBV6-5, the J call TRBJ2-1; D possibly corresponds to TRBD2 (5 bases). CDR3 size: 14 residues. Germline V gene sequence: CDR1 MNHEY, CDR2 SVGAGI. V was pared by 0 bases and J by 7 bases, with 10 bases between. The DNA of the CDR3 is TGTGCCAGCAGTTACTCGGGAGTTCTAAATGAGCAGTTCTTC. This sequence encodes CASSYSGVLNEQFF.

The V call is TRBV7-2, the J call TRBJ2-5; 8 bases line up with TRBD1. The CDR3 consists of 14 residues. V shed 5 bases, J shed 5 bases, and the junction held 7 bases outside the gene matches. In germline, CDR1 is SGHTA, CDR2 FQGNSA. CDR3 in DNA: TGTGCCAGCAGCATGGGACAGGAGGCCGAGACCCAGTACTTC. Translating it yields CASSMGQEAETQYF.

This clone has only a few counts. The V call is TRBV21-1, the J call TRBJ2-1; the DNA was not used to check the table's D call, TRBD2. TRBV21-1 is a documented pseudogene. The CDR3 spans 16 residues. This CDR3 is CANSKRLPTKYNEQFF. The CDR3 DNA reads TGTGCCAACAGCAAACGCCTACCCACCAAATACAATGAGCAGTTCTTC.

This rearrangement joins TRBV18 to TRBJ2-7, with 13 bases identical to TRBD2. Germline V CDR1 and CDR2: KGHSH, LQKENI. The CDR3 consists of 17 residues. V lost 2 bases, J lost 5 bases, and 9 bases stayed unmatched. Here the CDR3 reads CASSPGLAGETSDEQYV. The CDR3 DNA reads TGTGCCAGCTCACCAGGACTAGCGGGAGAGACGTCGGACGAGCAGTACGTC.

This chain joins TRBV5-1 and TRBJ2-1; 9 nucleotides line up with TRBD1. Germline trimming cut 2 bases from V and 5 bases from J; bases unmatched to any gene: 8. The CDR3 length is 16 residues. In germline, CDR1 is SGHRS, CDR2 YFSETQ. The CDR3 coding sequence is TGCGCCAGCAGCTTCTTACAGGGGGCTCGGAACAATGAGCAGTTCTTC. Protein sequence: CASSFLQGARNNEQFF.

This clone has a handful of counts. This chain connects TRBV5-1 to TRBJ2-7, with 12 bases matching TRBD1. CDR1 and CDR2 (germline): SGHRS, YFSETQ. V shed 1 base and J 2 bases; nucleotides not matched to a gene: 4. The CDR3 loop spans 16 amino acids. DNA of the CDR3: TGCGCCAGCAGCTTGAAAAGGGACAGGGGGCCCTACGAGCAGTACTTC. Protein: CASSLKRDRGPYEQYF.

The chain joins TRBV7-9 to TRBJ2-7; 11 bases are a match to TRBD1. The J segment lost 6 bases and the V segment lost 1 base, leaving 5 bases of the junction unmatched. The CDR3 runs 15 residues. Germline CDR1 is SEHNR and CDR2 is FQNEAQ (reference sequence). CDR3 in amino acids: CASSLERGQGVEQYF. CDR3 in DNA: TGTGCCAGCAGCTTAGAGAGGGGACAGGGGGTCGAGCAGTACTTC.

V usage is TRBV27 and J usage is TRBJ2-1, with 9 bases lining up with TRBD2. CDR1 MNHEY and CDR2 SMNVEV come from the germline V gene (reference sequence). V was pared by 8 bases and J by 6 bases, with 8 bases of the junction left unmatched. There are 14 residues in the CDR3. The CDR3 region has the DNA TGTGCCAGCTGCCGCGGGAGGGCCTCCAATGAGCAGTTCTTC. This sequence encodes CASCRGRASNEQFF.

Written as DNA, the CDR3 is TGTGCCAGTAGTAATCGGGGATCGGGCTATGGCTACACCTTC. It codes for CASSNRGSGYGYTF. The chain is built from TRBV19 and TRBJ1-2; D unresolved. V lost 4 bases and J 4 bases, leaving 13 bases between the germline ends. CDR1 LNHDA and CDR2 SQIVND come from the germline V gene (reference sequence). The CDR3 loop spans 14 amino acids. Combining the CDR3 with reference TRBV19 and TRBJ1-2 gives the whole variable domain DGGITQSPKYLFRKEGQNVTLSCEQNLNHDAMYWYRQDPGQGLRLIYYSQIVNDFQKGDIAEGYSVSREKKESFPLTVTSAQKNPTAFYLCASSNRGSGYGYTFGSGTRLTVV.

The V call is TRBV5-1, the J call TRBJ2-3, with D tentatively TRBD2 (6 bases). The CDR3 is 15 residues long. Trimming shortened V by 2 bases and J by 6 bases, and 16 bases separated the two germline ends. Germline-derived CDR1 and CDR2 are SGHRS and YFSETQ. The chain's CDR3 is CASSFQGTRGDTQYF. CDR3 in DNA: TGCGCCAGCAGCTTTCAAGGGACTCGTGGGGATACGCAGTATTTT.

This clone was counted ten times or more. The chain is built from TRBV29-1 and TRBJ2-3, with TRBD1 identical over 7 bases. CDR3 length: 11 residues. The trim removed 6 bases at V and 5 bases at J, leaving 2 bases unmatched. The germline gives CDR1 SQVTM, CDR2 ANQGSEA. DNA for the CDR3: TGCAGCGTCCACAGGGGAGATACGCAGTATTTT. Its protein product is CSVHRGDTQYF.

This clone was seen only a few times. The chain has TRBV6-1 and TRBJ1-4; D remains ambiguous. Between the trimmed V and J ends, which lost 3 bases and 0 bases, there was a span of 5 bases. This CDR3 comprises 14 residues. The germline V gene encodes CDR1 MNHNS and CDR2 SASEGT. The CDR3 reads CASSDGTTNEKLFF. The CDR3, as DNA: TGTGCCAGCAGTGACGGGACAACTAATGAAAAACTGTTTTTT.

In its sample, this clone was seen a few times. The V and J genes are TRBV7-2 and TRBJ2-7; 7 nucleotides match TRBD2. V lost 0 bases and J lost 2; bases outside the gene matches: 1. The CDR3 loop spans 14 amino acids. Germline-derived CDR1 and CDR2 are SGHTA and FQGNSA. CDR3 in amino acids: CASSLAGGPYEQYV. The CDR3 bases are TGTGCCAGCAGCTTAGCGGGAGGGCCCTACGAGCAGTACGTC.

This chain joins TRBV20-1 and TRBJ2-1; 7 positions match TRBD1. Germline V CDR1 and CDR2: DFQATT, SNEGSKA (reference sequence). V gave up 5 bases and J gave up 5 bases; unmatched junction bases: 0. This CDR3 has 11 residues. The CDR3 nucleotides are TGCAGTGCTGACAGGGACAATGAGCAGTTCTTC. Translated: CSADRDNEQFF.

The CDR3 sequence is CASSFGGAGGLADTQYF. As DNA, the CDR3 is TGTGCCAGCAGCTTTGGAGGAGCGGGAGGATTGGCAGATACGCAGTATTTT. V usage is TRBV7-9 and J usage is TRBJ2-3; 9 bases align to TRBD2. The CDR3 has 17 residues. The V segment lost 3 bases and the J segment 4 bases; nucleotides outside the gene matches: 11. The V gene's germline CDR1 is SEHNR and CDR2 FQNEAQ (reference sequence).